This TCR beta chain is drawn from a study of cytomegalovirus exposure and HLA in healthy donors. Study-level findings and limits: The HLA-A and HLA-B alleles of most subjects were reportedly predicted accurately from TCR beta sequences. When analyzed later, a missense DCLRE1C variant was found to be linked to TCR beta V- and J-gene trimming.

CDR3 length: 10 amino acids. V lost 6 bases, J lost 15 bases, and 11 bases lay in between. From germline, CDR1 is SGHTA and CDR2 FQGNSA. The PCR used 60 Vbeta and 13 Jbeta primers. This table comes from immunoSEQ multiplex PCR, and its TCRdb copy is limited to in-frame clones, with some not included. Of 150,000 to 200,000 clones in the sample, approximately 80% were seen once. With regard to this clone: Antigen unknown.

The V and J genes are TRBV7-2 and TRBJ2-2; D is uncertain. The sequence derives from a woman younger than 45 in good health and CMV-seropositive. Source material: PBMCs. CDR3 amino acids: CASRLGWLFF. As DNA, the CDR3 is TGTGCCAGCAGGCTAGGATGGTTGTTTTTT.